The 9 T cell receptor beta chains presented below share a single source sample, sequenced in a study of T cells in Graves' hyperthyroidism and ophthalmopathy. The source material, RNA transcripts, was used to amplify TCR beta CDR3 regions. In the first-round RT-PCR of the TCR CDR3, the HTBI primer set was used. TCRdb passed the multiplex PCR reads through MiXCR, listing each CDR3 protein once. The sample carries 330,000 or so distinct CDR3 sequences, roughly 20% recorded once. Material for sequencing was blood. These receptors originate from a man aged 45-65 years with Graves' ophthalmopathy.

This clonotype was found many times. The J gene is TRBJ1-2, the V gene TRBV7-2; no clear D gene. The CDR3 runs 16 residues. Looked up from germline, CDR1 is SGHTA and CDR2 is FQGNSA. With 1 base removed from V and 4 bases from J, the gap between germline ends came to 16 bases. The CDR3 DNA reads TGTGCCAGCAGCTTAGGTGATCCCCTAATGGGCTATGGCTACACCTTC. Translation: CASSLGDPLMGYGYTF.

This clonotype was counted between two and nine times. The V gene is TRBV12-3 or TRBV12-4, the J gene TRBJ2-5, with a possible D match to TRBD2 (6 bases). V lost 6 bases and J lost 7, with 12 bases in between. This CDR3 spans 12 amino acids. The CDR3 region is CASSGGDGTQYF. Written as DNA, the CDR3 is TGTGCCAGCAGCGGCGGGGACGGGACCCAGTACTTC.

In this sample, this clonotype turned up many times. The rearrangement uses TRBV11-1 and TRBJ2-1, with TRBD1 identical over 7 bases. After removal of 0 bases from V and 7 bases from J, the junction contained 3 bases not matched to a gene. The CDR3 length is 14 residues. From germline, CDR1 is SGHAT and CDR2 FQDESV (reference sequence). CDR3 coding DNA: TGTGCCAGCAGCTTAGCGGGACAGCTAAATGAGCAGTTCTTC. It yields the protein CASSLAGQLNEQFF.

There are many counts of this clonotype. The rearrangement joins TRBV6-1 to TRBJ1-5; D is ambiguous. Trimming removed 3 bases at V and 2 bases at J, with 8 bases between. Germline CDR1 is MNHNS and CDR2 is SASEGT. The CDR3 spans 14 residues. CDR3 region: CASSESPGNQPQHF. The CDR3 nucleotides read TGTGCCAGCAGTGAGTCCCCAGGCAATCAGCCCCAGCATTTT.

This clonotype was recorded many times. The chain uses TRBV11-2 and TRBJ2-1; D remains unclear. The V and J ends lost 5 bases and 7 bases respectively, with 12 bases between them. Germline CDR1 reads SGHAT; CDR2 reads FQNNGV. The CDR3 is 13 amino acids. CDR3: CASSLVIANEQFF. The CDR3 bases are TGTGCCAGCAGCCTAGTGATTGCGAATGAGCAGTTCTTC.

There are many counts of this clonotype. The rearrangement joins TRBV5-1 to TRBJ1-5; TRBD1 is a possible D gene (6 bases). The CDR3 sequence is 15 residues long. Trimming cost V 4 bases and J 4 bases, with 15 bases left between them. Germline CDR1 reads SGHRS; CDR2 reads YFSETQ. The chain's CDR3 is CASSPAGTRNQPQHF. In nucleotides, the CDR3 is TGCGCCAGCAGCCCGGCCGGGACACGAAATCAGCCCCAGCATTTT.

This clonotype was seen ten or more times. J is TRBJ2-1 and V is TRBV12-3 or TRBV12-4; D may match TRBD1 or TRBD2 (5 bases each). The V end was cut by 4 bases, the J end by 7 bases, with 14 bases between. This CDR3 region has 14 residues. For the CDR3, the DNA is TGTGCCAGCAGTTGGGGGACCTCTGGGAATGAGCAGTTCTTC. Amino acids: CASSWGTSGNEQFF.

This clonotype was picked up a small number of times. The chain employs TRBV5-1 and TRBJ2-7; a possible D gene is TRBD1 (6 bases). Trimming pared 3 bases from V and 4 bases from J, leaving 8 bases between. Germline lookup yields CDR1 SGHRS and CDR2 YFSETQ. CDR3 length: 12 amino acids. The CDR3 loop is CASSSGEYEQYF. CDR3 coding DNA: TGCGCCAGCAGCTCAGGGGAGTACGAGCAGTACTTC. Variable domain in full (rest from reference TRBV5-1 and TRBJ2-7): KAGVTQTPRYLIKTRGQQVTLSCSPISGHRSVSWYQQTPGQGLQFLFEYFSETQRNKGNFPGRFSGRQFSNSRSEMNVSTLELGDSALYLCASSSGEYEQYFGPGTRLTVT.

The table lists this clonotype with many counts. This sequence joins TRBV30 and TRBJ1-1, with TRBD1 as a possible D gene (5 bases). The CDR3 spans 13 residues. Germline V gene lookup returns CDR1 GTSNPN and CDR2 SVGIG (reference sequence). Trimming pared 4 bases from V and 4 bases from J, leaving 13 bases between. DNA for the CDR3: TGTGCCTGGATTAGGGGAGGAGGCACTGAAGCTTTCTTT. Amino acids: CAWIRGGGTEAFF.